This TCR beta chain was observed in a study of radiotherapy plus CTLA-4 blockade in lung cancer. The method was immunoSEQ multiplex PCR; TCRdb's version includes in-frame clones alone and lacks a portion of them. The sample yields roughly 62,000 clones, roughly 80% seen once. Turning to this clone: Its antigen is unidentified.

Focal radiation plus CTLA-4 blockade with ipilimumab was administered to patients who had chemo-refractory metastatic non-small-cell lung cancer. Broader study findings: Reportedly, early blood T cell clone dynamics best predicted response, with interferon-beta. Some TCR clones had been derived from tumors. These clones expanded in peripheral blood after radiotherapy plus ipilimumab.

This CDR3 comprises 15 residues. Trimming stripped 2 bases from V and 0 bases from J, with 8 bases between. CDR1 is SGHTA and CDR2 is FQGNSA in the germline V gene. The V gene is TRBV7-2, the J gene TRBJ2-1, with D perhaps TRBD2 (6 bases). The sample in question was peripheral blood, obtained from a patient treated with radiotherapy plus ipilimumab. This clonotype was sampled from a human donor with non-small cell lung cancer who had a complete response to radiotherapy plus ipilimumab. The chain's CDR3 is CASSLYGSSYNEQFF. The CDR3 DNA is TGTGCCAGCAGCTTATACGGGAGCTCCTACAATGAGCAGTTCTTC.